The rows below give T cell receptor beta chains drawn from one sample of a study of human T cells and chemical hapten exposure. MiXCR, applied by TCRdb to the RACE reads, yields one record per CDR3 protein. The sample includes tens of thousands of distinct CDR3 sequences, approximately 5.5% of them seen just once. Material for sequencing was whole blood. The receptors were sampled from a human donor in good health. Some clones in this sample may be carry-over from other donors' samples. The CDR3 runs from the conserved cysteine through the conserved F or W. D genes are given only for firm matches. For some rows the clone size is stated as once, few or many, or as a class when expanded; others skip it.

d_gene: NA; abundance: many; v_gene: TRBV30; j_gene: TRBJ2-3; CDR3aa: CAWRALGKASTDTQYF; CDR3nt: TGTGCCTGGAGGGCCCTCGGGAAGGCTAGCACAGATACGCAGTATTTT
d_gene: NA; abundance: many; v_gene: TRBV7-9; j_gene: TRBJ1-1; CDR3aa: CASSLAQGLNTEAFF; CDR3nt: TGTGCCAGCAGCTTAGCACAGGGACTGAACACTGAAGCTTTCTTT
d_gene: NA; abundance: NA; v_gene: TRBV20-1; j_gene: TRBJ2-3; CDR3aa: CSARRGPLVSTDTQYF; CDR3nt: TGCAGTGCTAGACGGGGTCCTCTAGTAAGCACAGATACGCAGTATTTT
d_gene: NA; abundance: many; v_gene: TRBV4-3; j_gene: TRBJ1-4; CDR3aa: CASSQGVQYGDEKLFF; CDR3nt: TGCGCCAGCAGCCAGGGGGTCCAGTACGGGGATGAAAAACTGTTTTTT
d_gene: TRBD2; abundance: many; v_gene: TRBV20-1; j_gene: TRBJ2-7; CDR3aa: CSAGEGRGTYEQYF; CDR3nt: TGCAGTGCCGGGGAGGGGCGGGGAACTTACGAGCAGTACTTC
d_gene: NA; abundance: many; v_gene: TRBV25-1; j_gene: TRBJ2-1; CDR3aa: CASSEQESYNEQFF; CDR3nt: TGTGCCAGCAGTGAACAGGAATCCTACAATGAGCAGTTCTTC
d_gene: TRBD1; abundance: many; v_gene: TRBV4-3; j_gene: TRBJ1-2; CDR3aa: CASSRDRAYYGYTF; CDR3nt: TGCGCCAGCAGCCGGGACAGGGCATACTATGGCTACACCTTC
d_gene: NA; abundance: many; v_gene: TRBV20-1; j_gene: TRBJ2-1; CDR3aa: CSARGIAEYNEQFF; CDR3nt: TGCAGTGCTAGAGGGATAGCGGAGTACAATGAGCAGTTCTTC
d_gene: NA; abundance: many; v_gene: TRBV3-1; j_gene: TRBJ1-5; CDR3aa: CASSLGNSNQPQHF; CDR3nt: TGTGCCAGCAGCCTGGGGAATAGCAATCAGCCCCAGCATTTT
d_gene: NA; abundance: many; v_gene: TRBV11-2; j_gene: TRBJ1-2; CDR3aa: CASSLTGNEGYTF; CDR3nt: TGTGCCAGCAGCCTAACAGGGAATGAGGGCTACACCTTC
d_gene: NA; abundance: many; v_gene: TRBV11-2; j_gene: TRBJ1-6; CDR3aa: CASSLAPGYNSPLHF; CDR3nt: TGTGCCAGCAGCTTAGCTCCGGGCTATAATTCACCCCTCCACTTT
d_gene: TRBD2; abundance: NA; v_gene: TRBV7-2; j_gene: TRBJ2-3; CDR3aa: CASSPSGRADTDTQYF; CDR3nt: TGTGCCAGCAGCCCTAGCGGGAGGGCCGACACAGATACGCAGTATTTT
d_gene: NA; abundance: NA; v_gene: TRBV27; j_gene: TRBJ1-2; CDR3aa: CASSSTPGRVDYTF; CDR3nt: TGTGCCAGCAGTTCAACTCCGGGACGAGTAGACTACACCTTC
d_gene: TRBD2; abundance: many; v_gene: TRBV2; j_gene: TRBJ2-1; CDR3aa: CASRYRDYSLNEQFF; CDR3nt: TGTGCCAGCCGTTACCGGGACTATTCCCTCAATGAGCAGTTCTTC
d_gene: TRBD2; abundance: many; v_gene: TRBV20-1; j_gene: TRBJ2-2; CDR3aa: CSAREGGWDTGELFF; CDR3nt: TGCAGTGCTAGAGAGGGGGGGTGGGACACCGGGGAGCTGTTTTTT
d_gene: TRBD1; abundance: NA; v_gene: TRBV7-8; j_gene: TRBJ1-2; CDR3aa: CASSLVGQAPNYGYTF; CDR3nt: TGTGCCAGCAGCTTAGTCGGACAGGCACCTAACTATGGCTACACCTTC
d_gene: NA; abundance: few; v_gene: TRBV27; j_gene: TRBJ1-5; CDR3aa: CASSLSGRSNQPQHF; CDR3nt: TGTGCCAGCAGTTTATCGGGCCGGAGCAATCAGCCCCAGCATTTT
d_gene: NA; abundance: many; v_gene: TRBV18; j_gene: TRBJ1-2; CDR3aa: CASSPPGFGGAAGYTF; CDR3nt: TGTGCCAGCTCACCACCGGGCTTCGGAGGGGCGGCTGGCTACACCTTC
d_gene: TRBD2; abundance: many; v_gene: TRBV12-3/TRBV12-4; j_gene: TRBJ2-1; CDR3aa: CASSLGAGGLNEQFF; CDR3nt: TGTGCCAGCAGTTTAGGAGCGGGGGGGCTCAATGAGCAGTTCTTC
d_gene: TRBD1; abundance: many; v_gene: TRBV12-3/TRBV12-4; j_gene: TRBJ2-7; CDR3aa: CASSRGQDPYEQYF; CDR3nt: TGTGCCAGCAGCCGGGGACAGGACCCCTACGAGCAGTACTTC
d_gene: NA; abundance: many; v_gene: TRBV5-6; j_gene: TRBJ2-7; CDR3aa: CASSLPGPVHDEQYF; CDR3nt: TGTGCCAGCAGCTTGCCGGGCCCCGTTCACGACGAGCAGTACTTC
d_gene: NA; abundance: many; v_gene: TRBV6-1; j_gene: TRBJ1-5; CDR3aa: CASTPGTYSNQPQHF; CDR3nt: TGTGCCAGCACACCCGGGACGTATAGCAATCAGCCCCAGCATTTT
d_gene: NA; abundance: NA; v_gene: TRBV7-2; j_gene: TRBJ2-7; CDR3aa: CASSVRESYEQYF; CDR3nt: TGTGCCAGCAGCGTACGGGAATCCTACGAGCAGTACTTC
d_gene: TRBD2; abundance: many; v_gene: TRBV4-2; j_gene: TRBJ2-5; CDR3aa: CASSQDTSGGAETQYF; CDR3nt: TGTGCCAGCAGCCAAGATACTAGCGGGGGGGCAGAGACCCAGTACTTC
d_gene: TRBD1; abundance: many; v_gene: TRBV28; j_gene: TRBJ1-2; CDR3aa: CASTGQGAVGYTF; CDR3nt: TGTGCCAGCACCGGACAGGGGGCTGTTGGCTACACCTTC
d_gene: TRBD1; abundance: many; v_gene: TRBV7-8; j_gene: TRBJ1-2; CDR3aa: CASSLGRTGAGYTF; CDR3nt: TGTGCCAGCAGCTTAGGAAGGACAGGGGCTGGCTACACCTTC
d_gene: NA; abundance: many; v_gene: TRBV12-3/TRBV12-4; j_gene: TRBJ1-1; CDR3aa: CASSLLDGRGAFF; CDR3nt: TGTGCCAGCAGTTTGCTCGACGGTCGGGGAGCTTTCTTT
d_gene: NA; abundance: many; v_gene: TRBV28; j_gene: TRBJ2-1; CDR3aa: CASKRVNEQFF; CDR3nt: TGTGCCAGCAAAAGGGTTAATGAGCAGTTCTTC
d_gene: NA; abundance: many; v_gene: TRBV2; j_gene: TRBJ2-1; CDR3aa: CASSDAANEQFF; CDR3nt: TGTGCCAGCAGTGACGCAGCCAATGAGCAGTTCTTC
d_gene: TRBD1; abundance: few; v_gene: TRBV12-3/TRBV12-4; j_gene: TRBJ2-2; CDR3aa: CASGTGDPNTGELFF; CDR3nt: TGTGCCTCCGGGACAGGGGACCCGAACACCGGGGAGCTGTTTTTT
d_gene: TRBD1; abundance: many; v_gene: TRBV5-6; j_gene: TRBJ2-7; CDR3aa: CASSIGTGDEQYF; CDR3nt: TGTGCCAGCAGCATAGGGACAGGAGACGAGCAGTACTTC
d_gene: TRBD2; abundance: medium-sized; v_gene: TRBV6-5; j_gene: TRBJ2-3; CDR3aa: CASSYSIQTSGYTDTQYF; CDR3nt: TGTGCCAGCAGTTACTCGATACAGACTAGCGGATACACAGATACGCAGTATTTT
d_gene: NA; abundance: many; v_gene: TRBV5-1; j_gene: TRBJ2-5; CDR3aa: CASSLAPQETQYF; CDR3nt: TGCGCCAGCAGCTTGGCCCCCCAAGAGACCCAGTACTTC
d_gene: NA; abundance: NA; v_gene: TRBV20-1; j_gene: TRBJ1-1; CDR3aa: CSASRGCGTEAFF; CDR3nt: TGCAGTGCTAGTCGGGGTTGCGGCACTGAAGCTTTCTTT
d_gene: TRBD1; abundance: many; v_gene: TRBV29-1; j_gene: TRBJ1-1; CDR3aa: CSVEGRQGAAEAFF; CDR3nt: TGCAGCGTTGAAGGTCGCCAGGGGGCCGCTGAAGCTTTCTTT
d_gene: NA; abundance: many; v_gene: TRBV10-3; j_gene: TRBJ2-7; CDR3aa: CAIRRNYEQYF; CDR3nt: TGTGCCATCCGGCGGAACTACGAGCAGTACTTC
d_gene: NA; abundance: few; v_gene: TRBV7-2; j_gene: TRBJ2-5; CDR3aa: CASSLYGETQYF; CDR3nt: TGTGCCAGCAGCTTATATGGGGAAACCCAGTACTTC
d_gene: NA; abundance: few; v_gene: TRBV5-1; j_gene: TRBJ1-5; CDR3aa: CASRPGGDQPQHF; CDR3nt: TGCGCCAGCAGGCCGGGGGGGGATCAGCCCCAGCATTTT
d_gene: NA; abundance: NA; v_gene: TRBV15; j_gene: TRBJ1-2; CDR3aa: CATSIGGGYGYTF; CDR3nt: TGTGCCACCAGCATCGGGGGGGGATATGGCTACACCTTC
d_gene: NA; abundance: few; v_gene: TRBV20-1; j_gene: TRBJ2-3; CDR3aa: CSAKAPSTDTQYF; CDR3nt: TGCAGTGCTAAGGCCCCTAGCACAGATACGCAGTATTTT
d_gene: NA; abundance: NA; v_gene: TRBV11-1; j_gene: TRBJ2-3; CDR3aa: CASSLSGRTDTQYF; CDR3nt: TGTGCCAGCAGCTTATCAGGGAGAACAGATACGCAGTATTTT
d_gene: NA; abundance: NA; v_gene: TRBV6-5; j_gene: TRBJ2-5; CDR3aa: CASSYAGPGSGEETQYF; CDR3nt: TGTGCCAGCAGTTACGCCGGGCCTGGATCCGGGGAAGAGACCCAGTACTTC
d_gene: NA; abundance: many; v_gene: TRBV27; j_gene: TRBJ2-5; CDR3aa: CASSPHRDSETQYF; CDR3nt: TGTGCCAGCAGTCCCCACAGGGATTCGGAGACCCAGTACTTC
d_gene: NA; abundance: NA; v_gene: TRBV6-6; j_gene: TRBJ2-3; CDR3aa: CASSSELSTQYF; CDR3nt: TGTGCCAGCAGTTCCGAGCTTTCTACGCAGTATTTT
d_gene: TRBD1; abundance: many; v_gene: TRBV7-8; j_gene: TRBJ2-3; CDR3aa: CASSFRDRGADTQYF; CDR3nt: TGTGCCAGCAGCTTCCGCGACAGGGGGGCCGATACGCAGTATTTT
d_gene: TRBD1; abundance: many; v_gene: TRBV5-1; j_gene: TRBJ1-2; CDR3aa: CASSSGQLANYGYTF; CDR3nt: TGCGCCAGCAGCTCGGGACAGCTAGCTAACTATGGCTACACCTTC
d_gene: NA; abundance: many; v_gene: TRBV7-2; j_gene: TRBJ1-1; CDR3aa: CASSLAPNTEAFF; CDR3nt: TGTGCCAGCAGCTTAGCCCCCAACACTGAAGCTTTCTTT
d_gene: NA; abundance: NA; v_gene: TRBV29-1; j_gene: TRBJ2-2; CDR3aa: CSSWTGELFF; CDR3nt: TGCAGCTCGTGGACCGGGGAGCTGTTTTTT